This T cell receptor (beta chain) appears in the sequencing data of a study of early stage breast cancer tumors. Only a few counts were recorded for this clone. Germline V gene data show CDR1 as SEHNR and CDR2 as FQNEAQ (reference sequence). The CDR3 is 11 amino acids. The V end lost 3 bases, the J end lost 4 bases, and 4 bases lay between the germline ends. Each sample had two DNA replicates, roughly 0.5 ug blood or around 1.4 ug tissue. Here immunoSEQ multiplex PCR was the method, and the copy in TCRdb shows in-frame clones only, minus some. The data contain some 7,800 clones, 70% to 85% of them singletons.

V gene TRBV7-9 combines with J gene TRBJ2-7; D uncertain. Sequences were obtained from normal breast tissue next to the tumor. The clonotype was recovered from a person in their sixties with breast cancer. DNA for the CDR3: TGTGCCAGCAGCTTCTCATACGAGCAGTACTTC. It codes for CASSFSYEQYF. The whole variable domain, remainder taken from reference TRBV7-9 and TRBJ2-7, is DTGVSQNPRHKITKRGQNVTFRCDPISEHNRLYWYRQTLGQGPEFLTYFQNEAQLEKSRLLSDRFSAERPKGSFSTLEIQRTEQGDSAMYLCASSFSYEQYFGPGTRLTVT.